This TCR beta chain was sequenced in a study of blood T cell repertoires in COVID-19. Donors were grouped by their self-reported clinical history. Some clones are missing from TCRdb's copy, which holds only in-frame ones; the method was immunoSEQ multiplex PCR. The sample yields almost 250,000 clones, roughly 91% seen once. This clone was observed once. Sequenced: PBMCs or T cells enriched from blood (not recorded which). This TCR came from a woman between 25 and 40 years old who had recovered from COVID-19.

CDR3 sequence: CASSVEGDSGNTIYF. In DNA form, the CDR3 reads TGTGCCAGCAGCGTAGAGGGAGACTCTGGAAACACCATATATTTT. V and J are TRBV9 and TRBJ1-3; D remains unclear. Germline CDR1 and CDR2: SGDLS and YYNGEE. The CDR3 runs to 15 residues. V lost 0 bases and J 0 bases, leaving 7 bases between the germline ends. Drawing the rest from reference TRBV9 and TRBJ1-3, the complete variable domain is DSGVTQTPKHLITATGQRVTLRCSPRSGDLSVYWYQQSLDQGLQFLIQYYNGEERAKGNILERFSAQQFPDLHSELNLSSLELGDSALYFCASSVEGDSGNTIYFGEGSWLTVV.